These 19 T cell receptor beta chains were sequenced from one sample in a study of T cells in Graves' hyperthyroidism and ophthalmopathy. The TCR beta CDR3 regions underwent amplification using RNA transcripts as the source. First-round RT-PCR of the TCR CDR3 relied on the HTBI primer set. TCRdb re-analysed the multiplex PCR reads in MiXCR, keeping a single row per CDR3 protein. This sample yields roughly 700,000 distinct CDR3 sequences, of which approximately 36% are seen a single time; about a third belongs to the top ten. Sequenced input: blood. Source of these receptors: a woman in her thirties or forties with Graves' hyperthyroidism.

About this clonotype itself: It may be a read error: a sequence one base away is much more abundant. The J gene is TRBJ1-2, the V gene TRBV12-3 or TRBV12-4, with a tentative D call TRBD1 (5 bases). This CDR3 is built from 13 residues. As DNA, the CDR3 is TGTGCCAGCAGACGGGACTCAACGGATGGCTGCACCTTC. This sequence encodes CASRRDSTDGCTF.

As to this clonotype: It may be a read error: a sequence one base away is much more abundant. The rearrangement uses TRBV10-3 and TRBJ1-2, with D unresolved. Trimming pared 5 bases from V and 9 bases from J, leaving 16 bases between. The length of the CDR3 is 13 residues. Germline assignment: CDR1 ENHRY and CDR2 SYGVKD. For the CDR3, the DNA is TGTGCCATCAGTTACGGAGGGCGATTACGCTACACCTTC. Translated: CAISYGGRLRYTF.

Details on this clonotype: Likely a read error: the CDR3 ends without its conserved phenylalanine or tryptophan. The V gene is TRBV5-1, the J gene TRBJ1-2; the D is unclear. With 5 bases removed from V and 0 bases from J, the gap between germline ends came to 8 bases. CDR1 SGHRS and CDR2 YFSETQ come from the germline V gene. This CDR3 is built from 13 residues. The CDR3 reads CASRPGTNYGYTL. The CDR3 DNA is TGCGCCAGCAGGCCCGGGACTAACTATGGCTACACCCTC.

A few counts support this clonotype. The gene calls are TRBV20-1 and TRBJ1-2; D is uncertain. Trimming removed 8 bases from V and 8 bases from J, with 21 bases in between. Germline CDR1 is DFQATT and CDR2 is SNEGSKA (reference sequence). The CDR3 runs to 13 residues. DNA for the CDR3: TGCAGTCCTAAACAACAAGATTCGGGGGGCTACACCTTC. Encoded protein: CSPKQQDSGGYTF.

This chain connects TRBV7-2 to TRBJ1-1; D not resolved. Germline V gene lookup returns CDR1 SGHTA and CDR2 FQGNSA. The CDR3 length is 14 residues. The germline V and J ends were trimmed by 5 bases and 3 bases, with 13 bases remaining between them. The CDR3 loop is CASSPYREDTEAFF. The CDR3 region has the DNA TGTGCCAGCAGCCCGTACCGGGAGGACACTGAAGCTTTCTTT.

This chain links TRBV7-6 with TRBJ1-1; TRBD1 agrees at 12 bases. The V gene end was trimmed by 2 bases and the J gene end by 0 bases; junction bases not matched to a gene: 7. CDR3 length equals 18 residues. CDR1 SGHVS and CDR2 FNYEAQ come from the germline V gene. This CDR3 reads CASSLLGQGAYMNTEAFF. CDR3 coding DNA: TGTGCCAGCAGCTTATTGGGACAGGGGGCCTACATGAACACTGAAGCTTTCTTT.

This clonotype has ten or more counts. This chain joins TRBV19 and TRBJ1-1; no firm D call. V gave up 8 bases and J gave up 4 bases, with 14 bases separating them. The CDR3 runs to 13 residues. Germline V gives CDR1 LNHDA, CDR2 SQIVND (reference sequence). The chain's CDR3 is CASENRGATEAFF. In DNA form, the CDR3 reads TGTGCCAGTGAGAACCGGGGTGCCACTGAAGCTTTCTTT. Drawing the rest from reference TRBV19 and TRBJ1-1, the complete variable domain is DGGITQSPKYLFRKEGQNVTLSCEQNLNHDAMYWYRQDPGQGLRLIYYSQIVNDFQKGDIAEGYSVSREKKESFPLTVTSAQKNPTAFYLCASENRGATEAFFGQGTRLTVV.

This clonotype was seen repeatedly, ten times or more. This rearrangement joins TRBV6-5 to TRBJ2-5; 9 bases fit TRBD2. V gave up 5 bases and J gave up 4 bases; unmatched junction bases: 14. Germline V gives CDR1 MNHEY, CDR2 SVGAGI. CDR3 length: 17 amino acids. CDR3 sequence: CASSPRRGGRAAETQYF. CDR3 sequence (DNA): TGTGCCAGCAGTCCGCGGCGCGGCGGGAGGGCCGCAGAGACCCAGTACTTC.

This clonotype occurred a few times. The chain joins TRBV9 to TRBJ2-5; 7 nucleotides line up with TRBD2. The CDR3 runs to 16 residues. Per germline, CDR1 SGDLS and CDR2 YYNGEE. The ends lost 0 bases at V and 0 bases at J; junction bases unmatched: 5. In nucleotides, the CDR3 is TGTGCCAGCAGCGTAGGACTAGCTTTGTACCAAGAGACCCAGTACTTC. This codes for CASSVGLALYQETQYF.

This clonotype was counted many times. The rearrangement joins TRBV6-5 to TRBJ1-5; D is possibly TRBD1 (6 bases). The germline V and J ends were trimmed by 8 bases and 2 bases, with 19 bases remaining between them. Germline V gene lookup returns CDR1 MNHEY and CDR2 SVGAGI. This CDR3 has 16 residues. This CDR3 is CASPFDGGMCNQPQHF. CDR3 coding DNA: TGTGCCAGCCCCTTTGATGGGGGCATGTGCAATCAGCCCCAGCATTTT.

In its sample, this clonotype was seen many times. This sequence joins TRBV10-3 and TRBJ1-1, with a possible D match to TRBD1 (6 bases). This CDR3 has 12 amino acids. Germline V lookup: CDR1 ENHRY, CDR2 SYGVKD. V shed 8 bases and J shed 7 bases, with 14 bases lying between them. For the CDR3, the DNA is TGTGCCATCGGACGGACAGCCATTGAAGCTTTCTTT. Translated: CAIGRTAIEAFF.

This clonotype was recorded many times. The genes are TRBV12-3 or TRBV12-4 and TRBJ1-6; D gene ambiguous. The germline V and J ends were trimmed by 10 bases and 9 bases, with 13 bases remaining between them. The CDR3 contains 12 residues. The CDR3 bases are TGTGCCACTCAGCGAGGGAGTTCACCCCTCCACTTT. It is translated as CATQRGSSPLHF.

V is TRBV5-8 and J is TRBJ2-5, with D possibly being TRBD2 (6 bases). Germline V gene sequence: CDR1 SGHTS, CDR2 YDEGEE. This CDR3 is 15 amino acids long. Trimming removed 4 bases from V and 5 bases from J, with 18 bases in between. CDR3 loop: CASSPYSGVIETQYF. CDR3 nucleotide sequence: TGTGCCAGCAGCCCGTACTCGGGGGTGATCGAGACCCAGTACTTC. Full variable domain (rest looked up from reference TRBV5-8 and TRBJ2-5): EAGVTQSPTHLIKTRGQQATLRCSPISGHTSVYWYQQALGLGLQFLLWYDEGEERNRGNFPPRFSGRQFPNYSSELNVNALELEDSALYLCASSPYSGVIETQYFGPGTRLLVL.

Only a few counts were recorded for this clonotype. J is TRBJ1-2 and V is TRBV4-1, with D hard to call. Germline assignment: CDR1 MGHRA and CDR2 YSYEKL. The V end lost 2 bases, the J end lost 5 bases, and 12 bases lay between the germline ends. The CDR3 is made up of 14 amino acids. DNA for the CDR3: TGCGCCAGCAGCCAACTGCCGGTGAAGTATGGCTACACCTTC. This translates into CASSQLPVKYGYTF.

Here the CDR3 DNA reads TGTGCCAGCAGCGGCCCCCCCGGGACAGGGGCCGCTGGTGAAAAACTGTTTTTT. Amino acid sequence: CASSGPPGTGAAGEKLFF. This chain connects TRBV9 to TRBJ1-4; 10 positions match TRBD1. Looked up from germline, CDR1 is SGDLS and CDR2 is YYNGEE. The CDR3 runs 18 residues. Trimming took 3 bases from V and 7 from J; bases not matched to a gene: 15.

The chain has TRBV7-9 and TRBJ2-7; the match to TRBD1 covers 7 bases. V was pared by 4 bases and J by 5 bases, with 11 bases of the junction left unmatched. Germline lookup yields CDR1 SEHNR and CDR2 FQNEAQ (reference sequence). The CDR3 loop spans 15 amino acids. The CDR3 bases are TGTGCCAGCAGCTCCCGGTCTAGGGGGCGCGACGAGCAGTACTTC. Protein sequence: CASSSRSRGRDEQYF.

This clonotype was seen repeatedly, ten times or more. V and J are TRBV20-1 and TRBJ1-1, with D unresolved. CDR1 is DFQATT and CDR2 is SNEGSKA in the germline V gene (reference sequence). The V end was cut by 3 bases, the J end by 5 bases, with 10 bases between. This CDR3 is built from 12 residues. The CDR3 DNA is TGCAGTGCTAGTCTGGTGGGTACTGAAGCTTTCTTT. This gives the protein CSASLVGTEAFF.

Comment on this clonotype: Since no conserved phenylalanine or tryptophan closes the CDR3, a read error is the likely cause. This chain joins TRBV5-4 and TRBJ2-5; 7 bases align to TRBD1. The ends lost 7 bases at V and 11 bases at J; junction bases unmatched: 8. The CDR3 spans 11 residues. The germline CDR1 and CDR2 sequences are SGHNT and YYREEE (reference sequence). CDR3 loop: CASRRQGLQYL. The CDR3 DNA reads TGTGCCAGCCGGCGACAGGGTCTTCAGTACCTC.

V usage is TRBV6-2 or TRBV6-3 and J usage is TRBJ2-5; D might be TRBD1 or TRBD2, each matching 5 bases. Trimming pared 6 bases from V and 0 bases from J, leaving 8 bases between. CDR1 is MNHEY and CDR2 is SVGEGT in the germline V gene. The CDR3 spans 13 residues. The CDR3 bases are TGTGCCAGCAGCGGGACGTACCAAGAGACCCAGTACTTC. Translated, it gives CASSGTYQETQYF.